One and the same sample provided the 20 T cell receptor beta chains below, sequenced in a study of blood T cell repertoires in COVID-19. Here immunoSEQ multiplex PCR was the method, and the copy in TCRdb shows in-frame clones only, minus some. The data contain about 87,000 clones, over 70% of them seen just once; the ten biggest clones take up about 4%. The sample comprised peripheral blood. These receptor sequences come from a woman between 45 and 60 years old with acute or convalescent COVID-19.

This clone was found once. The CDR3 region is CASSLARRSETQYF. Here the CDR3 DNA reads TGTGCCAGCAGCTTAGCTCGGAGGTCAGAGACCCAGTACTTC. This chain connects TRBV7-2 to TRBJ2-5; a possible D gene is TRBD2 (5 bases). Germline V gene lookup returns CDR1 SGHTA and CDR2 FQGNSA. Trimming cost V 0 bases and J 4 bases, with 9 bases left between them. The CDR3 spans 14 residues.

V is TRBV5-1 and J is TRBJ1-4, with 10 bases identical to TRBD1. V was pared by 4 bases and J by 5 bases, with 5 bases of the junction left unmatched. Germline V gene lookup returns CDR1 SGHRS and CDR2 YFSETQ. The length of the CDR3 is 15 residues. CDR3 coding DNA: TGCGCCAGCAGCCGACCGGGACAGGGGAATGAAAAACTGTTTTTT. This codes for CASSRPGQGNEKLFF.

This clone was counted a few times. CDR3 loop: CASSLQERLSGNTIYF. CDR3 DNA sequence: TGCGCCAGCAGCTTACAGGAGAGGCTCTCTGGAAACACCATATATTTT. This chain links TRBV5-1 with TRBJ1-3; weak D call: TRBD1 (5 bases). The CDR3 runs 16 residues. CDR1 is SGHRS, CDR2 YFSETQ, per germline. V gave up 2 bases and J gave up 0 bases, with 12 bases separating them.

This chain uses TRBV3-1 (or the pseudogene TRBV3-2) with TRBJ1-3, with D possibly TRBD1 on 5 matching bases. This CDR3 spans 15 amino acids. Trimming left V 0 bases short and J 0 bases short, with 6 bases between. Germline CDR1 LGHDT, CDR2 YNNKEL (reference sequence). The CDR3 DNA reads TGTGCCAGCAGCCAAGAGGGGCACTCTGGAAACACCATATATTTT. Protein product: CASSQEGHSGNTIYF.

The genes are TRBV18 and TRBJ1-3; D is unresolved. The germline CDR1 and CDR2 sequences are KGHSH and LQKENI. The ends were cut back, 0 bases at V and 0 bases at J, with 9 bases in the middle. The CDR3 loop spans 16 amino acids. CDR3 sequence: CASSPPGEGSGNTIYF. The DNA for the CDR3 is TGTGCCAGCTCACCACCAGGAGAGGGCTCTGGAAACACCATATATTTT.

In this sample, this clone turned up once. The chain has TRBV6-5 and TRBJ1-2; D remains unclear. Trimming cost V 9 bases and J 6 bases, with 14 bases left between them. Germline lookup yields CDR1 MNHEY and CDR2 SVGAGI. The CDR3 is 12 amino acids. The CDR3 is CASTLAGNGYTF. The CDR3 DNA sequence: TGTGCCAGTACGCTGGCTGGTAATGGCTACACCTTC.

The gene calls are TRBV18 and TRBJ2-1, with no clear D. This CDR3 region has 14 residues. V shed 0 bases and J shed 4 bases, with 7 bases lying between them. Germline loops: CDR1 KGHSH, CDR2 LQKENI. The CDR3 region is CASSPPSSYNEQFF. CDR3 nucleotide sequence: TGTGCCAGCTCACCACCCAGTTCTTACAATGAGCAGTTCTTC.

The genes are TRBV11-2 and TRBJ1-2, with 8 nucleotides matching TRBD1. J gave up 6 bases and V 5 bases, and 5 bases lay outside the gene matches. The CDR3 has 13 amino acids. Germline CDR1 reads SGHAT; CDR2 reads FQNNGV. Here the CDR3 reads CASSQNRGDGYTF. Here the CDR3 DNA reads TGTGCCAGCAGCCAAAACAGGGGGGATGGCTACACCTTC.

The V and J genes are TRBV19 and TRBJ1-4; 10 bases align to TRBD1. Per germline, CDR1 LNHDA and CDR2 SQIVND (reference sequence). J gave up 5 bases and V 5 bases, and 8 bases lay outside the gene matches. The CDR3 extends over 16 amino acids. The CDR3 sequence: CASSPWRDRGNEKLFF. The CDR3 coding sequence is TGTGCCAGTAGTCCCTGGAGGGACAGGGGAAATGAAAAACTGTTTTTT. The entire variable domain, with the rest obtained from reference TRBV19 and TRBJ1-4, is as follows: DGGITQSPKYLFRKEGQNVTLSCEQNLNHDAMYWYRQDPGQGLRLIYYSQIVNDFQKGDIAEGYSVSREKKESFPLTVTSAQKNPTAFYLCASSPWRDRGNEKLFFGSGTQLSVL.

The chain has TRBV5-6 and TRBJ1-5; D not resolved. The CDR3 runs to 13 residues. Germline assignment: CDR1 SGHDT and CDR2 YYEEEE. The V gene lost 2 bases and the J gene lost 2 bases, with 5 bases spanning the gap. The DNA of the CDR3 is TGTGCCAGCAGCTTTCAGGGCAATCAGCCCCAGCATTTT. Translated, it gives CASSFQGNQPQHF. The full variable domain, with the rest looked up from reference TRBV5-6 and TRBJ1-5, is DAGVTQSPTHLIKTRGQQVTLRCSPKSGHDTVSWYQQALGQGPQFIFQYYEEEERQRGNFPDRFSGHQFPNYSSELNVNALLLGDSALYLCASSFQGNQPQHFGDGTRLSIL.

V is TRBV10-3 and J is TRBJ2-7; 9 bases align to TRBD1. Germline V lookup: CDR1 ENHRY, CDR2 SYGVKD. The CDR3 spans 18 residues. The junction had 14 bases not matched to a gene; V was cut back by 0 bases and J by 5 bases. CDR3 sequence (DNA): TGTGCCATCAGTGAGTCGAGGTATGCGGGACAGGGTAAGCACGAGCAGTACTTC. This translates into CAISESRYAGQGKHEQYF.

The chain uses TRBV13 and TRBJ2-3; D gene unclear. Germline V lookup: CDR1 PRHDT, CDR2 FYEKMQ (reference sequence). The CDR3 extends over 15 amino acids. Trimming pared 5 bases from V and 0 bases from J, leaving 12 bases between. CDR3 in amino acids: CASSLYLGSTDTQYF. CDR3 bases: TGTGCCAGCAGCCTCTACCTCGGGAGCACAGATACGCAGTATTTT.

V usage is TRBV6-6 and J usage is TRBJ1-6; 9 nucleotides match TRBD1. The germline CDR1 and CDR2 sequences are MNHNY and SVGAGI (reference sequence). Trimming at V came to 5 bases and at J to 9 bases, leaving 5 bases not matched to a gene. CDR3 length: 14 residues. In DNA form, the CDR3 reads TGTGCCAGCAGTCGGACAGGGGAGGGTTCACCCCTCCACTTT. As protein: CASSRTGEGSPLHF.

V usage is TRBV6-5 and J usage is TRBJ1-3; no clear D. Germline V CDR1 and CDR2: MNHEY, SVGAGI. V was shortened by 5 bases and J by 0 bases, with 11 bases between the two germline ends. The CDR3 spans 15 residues. CDR3 DNA sequence: TGTGCCAGCAGTCTATCCCTTTACTCTGGAAACACCATATATTTT. Its protein is CASSLSLYSGNTIYF.

The chain joins TRBV6-1 to TRBJ2-3, with 10 bases identical to TRBD2. The CDR3 extends over 15 amino acids. After removal of 3 bases from V and 10 bases from J, the junction contained 10 bases not matched to a gene. Germline V lookup: CDR1 MNHNS, CDR2 SASEGT. The CDR3 DNA reads as TGTGCCAGCAGTGAGGGGTTAGCGGGGGGACTGGCGCAGTATTTT. Protein: CASSEGLAGGLAQYF.

The J gene is TRBJ2-7, the V gene TRBV28; D uncertain. V was shortened by 2 bases and J by 7 bases, with 21 bases between the two germline ends. CDR3 length: 16 amino acids. CDR1 is MDHEN, CDR2 SYDVKM, per germline. CDR3 in amino acids: CASSLAWSSYDGEQYF. The CDR3 nucleotides read TGTGCCAGCAGTTTAGCTTGGTCCTCCTACGATGGTGAGCAGTACTTC.

The sample holds a few counts of this clone. The CDR3 here is CATSRDGQGGEKLFF. DNA for the CDR3: TGTGCCACCAGCAGAGACGGACAGGGGGGTGAAAAACTGTTTTTT. This chain uses TRBV15 with TRBJ1-4; TRBD1 matches at 10 bases. The germline V gene encodes CDR1 LNHNV and CDR2 YYDKDF (reference sequence). The trim removed 0 bases at V and 7 bases at J, leaving 2 bases unmatched. CDR3 length equals 15 residues.

The chain couples TRBV30 to TRBJ1-4; D may be TRBD1 (5 bases). With 3 bases removed from V and 5 bases from J, the gap between germline ends came to 13 bases. The length of the CDR3 is 14 residues. Germline CDR1 GTSNPN, CDR2 SVGIG (reference sequence). The CDR3 loop is CAWSVIAGNEKLFF. In DNA, the CDR3 is TGTGCCTGGAGCGTCATTGCAGGGAATGAAAAACTGTTTTTT.

This clone has a handful of counts. J is TRBJ2-3 and V is TRBV6-5, with 12 bases that match TRBD2. The V segment lost 4 bases and the J segment 3 bases; nucleotides outside the gene matches: 5. CDR3 size: 16 residues. CDR1 and CDR2 from the germline V gene are MNHEY and SVGAGI. Here the CDR3 DNA reads TGTGCCAGCAGTTCCCGACTAGCGGGGGTAACAGATACGCAGTATTTT. Residues: CASSSRLAGVTDTQYF.

The J gene is TRBJ1-1, the V gene TRBV7-8; TRBD1 is a possible D gene (6 bases). Trimming left V 3 bases short and J 0 bases short, with 8 bases between. This CDR3 is built from 14 residues. The germline CDR1 and CDR2 sequences are SGHVS and FQNEAQ. The CDR3 here is CASSFSGVNTEAFF. CDR3 sequence (DNA): TGTGCCAGCAGCTTTTCAGGGGTGAACACTGAAGCTTTCTTT.